These 11 T cell receptor beta chains share one sample of origin, sequenced in a study of blood T cell repertoires in COVID-19. Generated by immunoSEQ multiplex PCR, the TCRdb table keeps only in-frame clones and is missing some. In the table there are 240,000 or so clones, roughly 80% of which are singletons. The sample consisted of peripheral blood. The receptor source for this set is a woman over 75 with acute or convalescent COVID-19.

The rearrangement links TRBV4-2 to TRBJ2-3; tentative D call: TRBD2 (5 bases). The CDR3 consists of 13 residues. The V gene's germline CDR1 is LGHNA and CDR2 YNFKEQ. The germline V and J ends were trimmed by 0 bases and 6 bases, with 7 bases remaining between them. CDR3 in amino acids: CASSQDRGDTQYF. CDR3 nucleotides: TGTGCCAGCAGCCAAGATCGCGGGGATACGCAGTATTTT.

The chain has TRBV11-1 and TRBJ2-2; TRBD1 agrees at 7 bases. Germline V gives CDR1 SGHAT, CDR2 FQDESV (reference sequence). Losses at the gene ends were 4 bases for V and 4 bases for J; bases not matched to a gene: 6. The CDR3 is 15 amino acids. The CDR3 sequence: CASSSTGSGTGELFF. DNA of the CDR3: TGTGCCAGCAGCTCGACAGGGTCGGGCACCGGGGAGCTGTTTTTT.

This clone has just one count. The chain carries TRBV19 and TRBJ2-6; 8 positions match TRBD1. CDR1 and CDR2 from the germline V gene are LNHDA and SQIVND (reference sequence). The CDR3 totals 17 residues. Trimming took 8 bases from V and 0 from J; bases not matched to a gene: 9. CDR3 amino acids: CASFRTGMTSGANVLTF. DNA for the CDR3: TGTGCCAGTTTTCGGACAGGGATGACCTCTGGGGCCAACGTCCTGACTTTC.

This rearrangement joins TRBV28 to TRBJ1-4; the D is unclear. There are 16 residues in the CDR3. With 7 bases removed from V and 4 bases from J, the gap between germline ends came to 19 bases. CDR1 MDHEN and CDR2 SYDVKM come from the germline V gene. DNA for the CDR3: TGTGCCAGCACTTTGGCTGGAGTTGGGTATAATGAAAAACTGTTTTTT. Amino acids: CASTLAGVGYNEKLFF.

The chain links TRBV4-1 to TRBJ1-4; TRBD1 agrees at 8 bases. The length of the CDR3 is 19 residues. Germline V gene data show CDR1 as MGHRA and CDR2 as YSYEKL. Germline trimming cut 1 base from V and 4 bases from J; bases unmatched to any gene: 14. DNA of the CDR3: TGCGCCAGCAGCCAAGCGGGTGGGACAGGCCCAACGTTTAATGAAAAACTGTTTTTT. This sequence encodes CASSQAGGTGPTFNEKLFF.

The gene calls are TRBV11-2 and TRBJ2-1; D might be TRBD2 (7 bases). CDR3 length: 17 residues. Trimming left V 5 bases short and J 10 bases short, with 27 bases between. The germline V gene has CDR1 SGHAT and CDR2 FQNNGV. The CDR3, as DNA: TGTGCCAGCAGCCGAACTCACGCGGGGGCCGCTAGCGGCGAGCAGTTCTTC. It is translated as CASSRTHAGAASGEQFF.

The CDR3 nucleotides are TGCGCCAGCAGCCAAGATGGGCCTACAGGGACAACTAATGAAAAACTGTTTTTT. Its translation: CASSQDGPTGTTNEKLFF. This chain connects TRBV4-1 to TRBJ1-4; tentatively, D is TRBD1 (6 bases). Germline V CDR1 and CDR2: MGHRA, YSYEKL. The CDR3 consists of 18 residues. The V gene lost 0 bases and the J gene lost 0 bases, with 14 bases spanning the gap.

The J gene is TRBJ2-5, the V gene TRBV7-9; tentative D call: TRBD2 (6 bases). Trimming took 1 base from V and 3 from J, leaving 15 bases between them. The CDR3 spans 16 residues. CDR1 is SEHNR, CDR2 FQNEAQ, per germline (reference sequence). CDR3 sequence: CASSLGTGGQKETQYF. The CDR3 coding sequence is TGTGCCAGCAGCTTAGGTACAGGAGGGCAGAAAGAGACCCAGTACTTC.

This clone was seen many times. The chain is built from TRBV27 and TRBJ2-7, with 7 positions matching TRBD1. The CDR3 runs 14 residues. V gave up 6 bases and J gave up 1 base; unmatched junction bases: 6. The germline gives CDR1 MNHEY, CDR2 SMNVEV (reference sequence). CDR3 protein: CASRPDRLSYEQYF. As DNA, the CDR3 is TGTGCCAGCAGGCCGGACAGGTTGTCCTACGAGCAGTACTTC.

In DNA, the CDR3 is TGTGCCAGCGAGCGGGGCCCCTACGAGCAGTACTTC. Encoded protein: CASERGPYEQYF. The V and J genes are TRBV6-6 and TRBJ2-7; the match to TRBD2 covers 7 bases. V lost 8 bases, J lost 2 bases, and 3 bases stayed unmatched. Germline V gene lookup returns CDR1 MNHNY and CDR2 SVGAGI (reference sequence). This CDR3 is 12 amino acids long.

The J gene is TRBJ1-1, the V gene TRBV12-5; no definite D call. CDR3 length equals 13 residues. Trimming left V 6 bases short and J 5 bases short, with 13 bases between. CDR1 LGHNT and CDR2 FRNRAP come from the germline V gene. CDR3: CASGAPGRTEAFF. The CDR3, as DNA: TGTGCTAGTGGGGCCCCGGGGAGGACTGAAGCTTTCTTT.